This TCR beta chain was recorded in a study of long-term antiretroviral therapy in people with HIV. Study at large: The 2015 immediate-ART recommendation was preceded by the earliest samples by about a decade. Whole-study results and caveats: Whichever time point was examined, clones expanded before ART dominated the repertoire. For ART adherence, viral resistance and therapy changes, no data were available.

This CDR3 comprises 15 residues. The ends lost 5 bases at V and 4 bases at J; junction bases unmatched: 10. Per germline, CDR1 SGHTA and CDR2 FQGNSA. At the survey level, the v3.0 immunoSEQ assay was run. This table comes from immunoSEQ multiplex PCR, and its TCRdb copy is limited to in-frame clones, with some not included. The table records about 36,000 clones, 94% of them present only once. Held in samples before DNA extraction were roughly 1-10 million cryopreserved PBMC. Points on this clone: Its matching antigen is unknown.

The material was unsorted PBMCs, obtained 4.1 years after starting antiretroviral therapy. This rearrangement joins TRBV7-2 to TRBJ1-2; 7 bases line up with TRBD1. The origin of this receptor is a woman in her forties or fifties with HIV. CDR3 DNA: TGTGCCAGCAGCCTTCAACCGACAGGGATCTATGGCTACACCTTC. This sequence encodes CASSLQPTGIYGYTF.